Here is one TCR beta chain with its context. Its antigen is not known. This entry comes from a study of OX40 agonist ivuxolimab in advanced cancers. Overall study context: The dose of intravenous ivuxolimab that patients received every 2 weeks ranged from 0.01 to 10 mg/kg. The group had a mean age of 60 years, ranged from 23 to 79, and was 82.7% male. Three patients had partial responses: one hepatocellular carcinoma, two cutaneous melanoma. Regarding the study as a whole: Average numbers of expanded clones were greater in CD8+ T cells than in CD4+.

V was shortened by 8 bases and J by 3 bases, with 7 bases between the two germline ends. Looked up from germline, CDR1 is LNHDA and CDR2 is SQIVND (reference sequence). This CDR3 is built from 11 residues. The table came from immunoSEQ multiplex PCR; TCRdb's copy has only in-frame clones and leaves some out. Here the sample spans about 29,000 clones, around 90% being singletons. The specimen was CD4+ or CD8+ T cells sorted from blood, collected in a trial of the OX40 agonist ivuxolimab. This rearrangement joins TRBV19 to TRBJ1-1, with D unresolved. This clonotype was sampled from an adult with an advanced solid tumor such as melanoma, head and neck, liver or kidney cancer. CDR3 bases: TGTGCCAGTTGGGCCTACACTGAAGCTTTCTTT. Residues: CASWAYTEAFF. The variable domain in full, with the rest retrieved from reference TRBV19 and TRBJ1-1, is DGGITQSPKYLFRKEGQNVTLSCEQNLNHDAMYWYRQDPGQGLRLIYYSQIVNDFQKGDIAEGYSVSREKKESFPLTVTSAQKNPTAFYLCASWAYTEAFFGQGTRLTVV.